A single sample is the source of the 8 T cell receptor beta chains below, sequenced in a study of regulatory T cells in long-lasting Graves disease. As to time point: newly diagnosed GD, antithyroid drugs for less than 3 months. Preparation of the TCR library used RNA extracted from PBMCs. Combining iRepertoire HTBI primers with Arm-PCR of CDR3 regions, the authors built TCR beta libraries. TCRdb re-derived calls from the multiplex PCR reads in MiXCR, one entry per CDR3 protein. The sample consists of roughly 320,000 distinct CDR3 sequences, over 15% of them appearing once. The sample was also linked to a second study, of T cells in Graves' hyperthyroidism and ophthalmopathy.

Here the sequenced sample was peripheral blood mononuclear cells (PBMCs), taken at new diagnosis, from a patient treated with antithyroid drugs. These TCRs come from a man aged 35 to 55 with Graves disease.

Ten or more counts support this clonotype. The rearrangement links TRBV28 to TRBJ1-5; D possibly corresponds to TRBD1 (5 bases). Germline values: CDR1 MDHEN, CDR2 SYDVKM. The CDR3 runs 17 residues. V gave up 2 bases and J gave up 0 bases, with 14 bases separating them. CDR3 sequence: CASSLSKPQDSNQPQHF. The DNA for the CDR3 is TGTGCCAGCAGTTTAAGCAAGCCACAGGATAGCAATCAGCCCCAGCATTTT.

Only one count was recorded for this clonotype. A far larger clone is a single base away, which makes a read error likely. This chain uses TRBV7-8 with TRBJ2-1, with 8 positions matching TRBD2. The tail of the sequence fits TRBJ2-5 better, so the J call may be wrong. This CDR3 contains 14 residues. In germline, CDR1 is SGHVS, CDR2 FQNEAQ. The CDR3 sequence: CASTARGDQETQYF. DNA for the CDR3: TGTGCCAGCACTGCGCGGGGGGACCAAGAGACCCAGTACTTC.

The table lists this clonotype with many counts. CDR3 in amino acids: CASQTSTISNEQFF. In DNA, the CDR3 is TGTGCCAGCCAGACCTCGACTATCTCCAATGAGCAGTTCTTC. This chain links TRBV28 with TRBJ2-1; tentative D call: TRBD2 (5 bases). The V gene's germline CDR1 is MDHEN and CDR2 SYDVKM. This CDR3 comprises 14 residues. Trimming shortened V by 8 bases and J by 6 bases, and 17 bases separated the two germline ends.

Ten or more counts support this clonotype. The chain recombines TRBV15 with TRBJ1-3; a possible D gene is TRBD1 (6 bases). V was cut by 1 base and J by 7 bases, with 14 bases left in between. The CDR3 covers 15 residues. CDR1 is LNHNV, CDR2 YYDKDF, per germline (reference sequence). CDR3 in amino acids: CATSRGKGRGNTIYF. The CDR3 DNA reads as TGTGCCACCAGCAGAGGCAAAGGAAGGGGGAACACCATATATTTT.

The sample holds a few counts of this clonotype. A far larger clone is one nucleotide away, so this likely arose from a read error. J is TRBJ2-5 and V is TRBV6-4; TRBD2 matches 9 bases. The CDR3 runs 17 residues. The germline CDR1 and CDR2 sequences are MRHNA and SNTAGT. The chain's CDR3 is CATSDLREGDGQETQYF. CDR3 coding DNA: TGTGCCACCAGTGATTTGCGGGAGGGGGATGGACAAGAGACCCAGTACTTC.

V and J are TRBV7-3 and TRBJ1-5; no firm D call. Germline lookup yields CDR1 SGHTA and CDR2 FQGTGA. This CDR3 comprises 17 residues. V lost 5 bases and J 7 bases, leaving 24 bases between the germline ends. CDR3 DNA sequence: TGTGCCAGCAGCCGCGCTCAGACCCTCGTGATTGGCCAGCCCCAGCATTTT. This encodes CASSRAQTLVIGQPQHF.

This clonotype was seen many times. The V and J genes are TRBV11-2 and TRBJ2-3; the D call may be TRBD1 or TRBD2 (5 bases each). The ends were cut back, 2 bases at V and 4 bases at J, with 7 bases in the middle. The CDR3 is made up of 13 amino acids. Germline V gene sequence: CDR1 SGHAT, CDR2 FQNNGV. The DNA for the CDR3 is TGTGCCAGCAGCTTATGGGGGTCAGATACGCAGTATTTT. It encodes CASSLWGSDTQYF. The full variable domain, rest sourced from reference TRBV11-2 and TRBJ2-3, is EAGVAQSPRYKIIEKRQSVAFWCNPISGHATLYWYQQILGQGPKLLIQFQNNGVVDDSQLPKDRFSAERLKGVDSTLKIQPAKLEDSAVYLCASSLWGSDTQYFGPGTRLTVL.

This clonotype showed up many times. The V and J genes are TRBV5-5 and TRBJ1-1, with D unclear. Germline CDR1 SGHKS, CDR2 YYEKEE (reference sequence). The CDR3 sequence is 13 residues long. Trimming pared 1 base from V and 0 bases from J, leaving 4 bases between. This CDR3 reads CASSLFLNTEAFF. The DNA of the CDR3 is TGTGCCAGCAGCTTGTTTTTGAACACTGAAGCTTTCTTT.